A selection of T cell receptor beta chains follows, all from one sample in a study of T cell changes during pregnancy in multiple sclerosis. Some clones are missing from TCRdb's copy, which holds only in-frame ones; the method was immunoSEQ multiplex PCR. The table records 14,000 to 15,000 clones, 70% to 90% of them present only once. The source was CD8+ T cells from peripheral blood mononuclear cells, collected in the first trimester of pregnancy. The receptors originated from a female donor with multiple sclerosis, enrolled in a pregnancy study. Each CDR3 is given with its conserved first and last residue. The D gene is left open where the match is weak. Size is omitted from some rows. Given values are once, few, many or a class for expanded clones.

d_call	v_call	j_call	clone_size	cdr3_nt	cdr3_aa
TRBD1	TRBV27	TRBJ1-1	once	TGTGCCAGCAGTTTAAGACAGGGGAGCACTGAAGCTTTCTTT	CASSLRQGSTEAFF
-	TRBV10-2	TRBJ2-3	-	TGCGCCAGCAGTGATGTAGCGACAGATACGCAGTATTTT	CASSDVATDTQYF
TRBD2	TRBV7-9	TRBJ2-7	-	TGTGCCAGCAGCCAGGGACTAGGGAACGAGCAGTACTTC	CASSQGLGNEQYF
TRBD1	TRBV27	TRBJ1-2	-	TGTGCCAGCAGTTTATCGGGACAGGGAACTAACTATGGCTACACCTTC	CASSLSGQGTNYGYTF
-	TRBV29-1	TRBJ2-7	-	TGCAGCGTTGTAACAGGGCGCTACGAGCAGTACTTC	CSVVTGRYEQYF
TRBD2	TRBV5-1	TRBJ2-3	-	TGCGCCAGCCTCTTAGCGGGGTCTAGCACAGATACGCAGTATTTT	CASLLAGSSTDTQYF
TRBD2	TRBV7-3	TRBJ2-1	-	TGTGCCAGCAGCTTAGTGAAGCGGGGGGACAATGAGCAGTTCTTC	CASSLVKRGDNEQFF
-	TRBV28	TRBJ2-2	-	TGTGCCAGCAGTTTATCGGTCGAACCAACCGGGGAGCTGTTTTTT	CASSLSVEPTGELFF
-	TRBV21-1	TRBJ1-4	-	TGTGCCAGCAGCAAAGAGGCCCCGCGACAGAGCTTTAATGAAAAACTGTTTTTT	CASSKEAPRQSFNEKLFF
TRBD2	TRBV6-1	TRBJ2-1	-	TGTGCCAGCACCGAAGGACTAGCGGGAGTTAATGAGCAGTTCTTC	CASTEGLAGVNEQFF
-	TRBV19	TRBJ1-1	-	TGTGCCAGTGAGCTGCTGGGGGGTGGACTCACTGAAGCTTTCTTT	CASELLGGGLTEAFF
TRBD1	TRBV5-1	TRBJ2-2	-	TGCGCCAGCAGCCCCCGGACAGGGGTGAACACCGGGGAGCTGTTTTTT	CASSPRTGVNTGELFF
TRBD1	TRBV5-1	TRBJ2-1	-	TGCGCCAGCAGCTTGTCACAGGGGGCAGGCAATGAGCAGTTCTTC	CASSLSQGAGNEQFF
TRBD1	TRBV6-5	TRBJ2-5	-	TGTGCCAGCAGTGACAGGGGGGTTGGTGAGACCCAGTACTTC	CASSDRGVGETQYF
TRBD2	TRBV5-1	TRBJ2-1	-	TGCGCCAGCAGCTTGTATGCTCAGCGGGAGGGTCATGAGCAGTTCTTC	CASSLYAQREGHEQFF
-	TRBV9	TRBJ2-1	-	TGTGCCAGCAGCCCTTCGGGGACGGGAGTGGTCCATGAGCAGTTCTTC	CASSPSGTGVVHEQFF
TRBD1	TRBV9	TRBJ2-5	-	TGTGCCAGCAGCGCAGGGGGGACAGGGGGGTACCAAGAGACCCAGTACTTC	CASSAGGTGGYQETQYF
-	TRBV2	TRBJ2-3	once	TGTGCCAGCAGTGCTCGAGTACCTAGCACAGATACGCAGTATTTT	CASSARVPSTDTQYF
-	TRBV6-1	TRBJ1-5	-	TGTGCCAGCGGGGGGGACGGGAGTAATCAGCCCCAGCATTTT	CASGGDGSNQPQHF
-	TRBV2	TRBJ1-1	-	TGTGCCAGCAGTGAAGCGTACGGACTCTTAGACACTGAAGCTTTCTTT	CASSEAYGLLDTEAFF
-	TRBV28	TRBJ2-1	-	TGTGCCAGCAGTCTTACAGGTTACAATGAGCAGTTCTTC	CASSLTGYNEQFF
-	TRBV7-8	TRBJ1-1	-	TGTGCCAGCAGCTTAGCGGTAGCTTGGAACACTGAAGCTTTCTTT	CASSLAVAWNTEAFF
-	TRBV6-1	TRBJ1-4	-	TGTGCCAGCAAATCTTCCCAGGCAACTAATGAAAAACTGTTTTTT	CASKSSQATNEKLFF
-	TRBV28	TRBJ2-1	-	TGTGCCAGCAGTACCTATGTTGGCAATGAGCAGTTCTTC	CASSTYVGNEQFF
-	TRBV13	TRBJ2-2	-	TGTGCCAGCAGCTTCGCGGTAAACACCGGGGAGCTGTTTTTT	CASSFAVNTGELFF
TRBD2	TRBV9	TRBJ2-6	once	TGTGCCAGCAGGGCGACTAGCGGCTCTGGGGCCAACGTCCTGACTTTC	CASRATSGSGANVLTF
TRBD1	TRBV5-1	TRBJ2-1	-	TGCGCCAGCAGCAACCGTGGAGAGGGGGCTGGCGATGAGCAGTTCTTC	CASSNRGEGAGDEQFF
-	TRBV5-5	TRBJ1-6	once	TGTGCCAGCAGCTCGGAAGCACAGGGTACACCCCTCCACTTT	CASSSEAQGTPLHF
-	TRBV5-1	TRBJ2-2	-	TGCGCCAGCAGGGGGAGCCGGGAGAACACCGGGGAGCTGTTTTTT	CASRGSRENTGELFF
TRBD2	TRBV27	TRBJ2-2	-	TGTGCCAGCAGTTTTTACTCGGGAGGGGCCGGGGAGCTGTTTTTT	CASSFYSGGAGELFF
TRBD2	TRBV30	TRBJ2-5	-	TGTGCCTGGAGTGCGGCTAGCGGGATACAAGAGACCCAGTACTTC	CAWSAASGIQETQYF
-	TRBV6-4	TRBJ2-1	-	TGTGCCAGCAGTGACTCGTTCGGCTACAATGAGCAGTTCTTC	CASSDSFGYNEQFF
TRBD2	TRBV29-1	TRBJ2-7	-	TGCAGCGTTGAAAAGCGGGGGGGATACGAGCAGTACTTC	CSVEKRGGYEQYF
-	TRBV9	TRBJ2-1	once	TGTGCCAGCAGCGCCGACGATCGGGATGAGCAGTTCTTC	CASSADDRDEQFF
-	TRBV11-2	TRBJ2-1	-	TGTGCCAGCAGCTCCCTAAATGAGCAGTTCTTC	CASSSLNEQFF
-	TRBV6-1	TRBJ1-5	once	TGTGCCAGCAGTGTCTTGTTGAGCAATCAGCCCCAGCATTTT	CASSVLLSNQPQHF
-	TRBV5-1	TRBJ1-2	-	TGCGCCAGCAGCTCACGTCAGGGTGTCTATGGCTACACCTTC	CASSSRQGVYGYTF
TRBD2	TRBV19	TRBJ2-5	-	TGTGCCAGTAGTCCCCTTTGGGAGGGCCTCCAAGAGACCCAGTACTTC	CASSPLWEGLQETQYF
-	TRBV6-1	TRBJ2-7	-	TGTGCCAGCAGTGAATATACCCTTAGCTCCTACGAGCAGTACTTC	CASSEYTLSSYEQYF
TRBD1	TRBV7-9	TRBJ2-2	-	TGTGCCAGCAGCTTATCAGGGGGCTGGGACACCGGGGAGCTGTTTTTT	CASSLSGGWDTGELFF
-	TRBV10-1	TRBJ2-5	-	TGCGCCAGCAGTGACCAGTTCCAAGAGACCCAGTACTTC	CASSDQFQETQYF
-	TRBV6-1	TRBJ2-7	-	TGTGCCAGCAGTGAAGAAGGGACTCTCCTCACGGAGCAGTACTTC	CASSEEGTLLTEQYF
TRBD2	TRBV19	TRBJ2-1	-	TGTGCCAGTAGTGGTGGACGGCTAGCGGGAGGCAATGAGCAGTTCTTC	CASSGGRLAGGNEQFF
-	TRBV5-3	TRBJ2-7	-	TGTGCCCCAAGGGGATCCCTGGACAACGAGCAGTACTTC	CAPRGSLDNEQYF
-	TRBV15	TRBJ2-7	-	TGTGCCACATCACCGGGAAGCCCTTCCTACGAGCAGTACTTC	CATSPGSPSYEQYF
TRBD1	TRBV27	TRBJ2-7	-	TGTGCCAGCAGTCCTGGGACAGGGGGCAACGAGCAGTACTTC	CASSPGTGGNEQYF
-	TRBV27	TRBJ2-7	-	TGTGCCAGCAGGGGCCCGACCTCCGAGCAGTACTTC	CASRGPTSEQYF
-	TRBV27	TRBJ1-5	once	TGTGCCAGCAGTTTATCGATACGGGGGGGGATTGAGCCCCAGCATTTT	CASSLSIRGGIEPQHF
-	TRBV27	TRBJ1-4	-	TGTGCCAGCAGTTTATCGAGGGCGGGGTCCCTGTTTTTT	CASSLSRAGSLFF
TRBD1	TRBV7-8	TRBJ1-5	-	TGTGCCAGCAGACACGGGACAGGGAGGAATCAGCCCCAGCATTTT	CASRHGTGRNQPQHF
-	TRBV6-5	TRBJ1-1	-	TGTGCCAGCAGCTTACTCCGGGGAGGTGAAGCTTTCTTT	CASSLLRGGEAFF